The clone carrying this TCR beta chain was seen a few times. Its antigen is unknown. The source of the sample is a study of cytomegalovirus exposure and HLA in healthy donors. Study-wide points: The authors later linked a missense DCLRE1C variant to TCR beta V- and J-gene trimming.

The PCR contained 60 Vbeta and 13 Jbeta primers. Sequencing was performed with immunoSEQ multiplex PCR; in TCRdb, only in-frame clones are kept and a portion is missing. The table lists some 67,000 clones, approximately 80% of them singletons. The source of this sequence is a woman aged 25 to 39 in good health and CMV-seronegative. The sequenced sample was PBMCs.

CDR3 in amino acids: CASSQGLLGRASGNTDTQYF. The CDR3 region has the DNA TGCGCCAGCAGCCAGGGCCTACTAGGGCGCGCTAGCGGGAACACAGATACGCAGTATTTT. The chain combines TRBV4-1 with TRBJ2-3; the match to TRBD2 covers 9 bases. Trimming cost V 3 bases and J 2 bases; bases outside gene matches: 18. The CDR3 extends over 20 amino acids. In germline, CDR1 is MGHRA, CDR2 YSYEKL.